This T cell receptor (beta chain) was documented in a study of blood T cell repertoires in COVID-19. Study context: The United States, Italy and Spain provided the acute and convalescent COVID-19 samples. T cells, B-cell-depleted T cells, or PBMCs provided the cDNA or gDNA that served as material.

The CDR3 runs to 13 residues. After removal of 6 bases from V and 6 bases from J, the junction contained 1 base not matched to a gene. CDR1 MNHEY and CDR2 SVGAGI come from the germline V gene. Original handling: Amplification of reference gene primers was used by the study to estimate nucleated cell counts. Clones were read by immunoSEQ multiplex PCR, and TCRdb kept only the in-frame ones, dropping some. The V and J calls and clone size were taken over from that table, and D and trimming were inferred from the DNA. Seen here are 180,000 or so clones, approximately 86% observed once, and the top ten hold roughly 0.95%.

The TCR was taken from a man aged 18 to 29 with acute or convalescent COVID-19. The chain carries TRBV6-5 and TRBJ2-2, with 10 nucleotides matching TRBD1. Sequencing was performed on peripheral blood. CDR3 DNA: TGTGCCAGCAGCGGGACAGGGGCCGGGGAGCTGTTTTTT. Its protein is CASSGTGAGELFF.